The sample holds a few counts of the clone carrying this TCR beta chain. The data were obtained in a study of blood T cell repertoires in COVID-19. Study-wide background: COVID-19 samples from acute and convalescent phases originated in the United States, Italy and Spain.

V lost 1 base, J lost 3 bases, and 17 bases lay in between. The CDR3 length is 16 residues. Germline V gives CDR1 SGHRS, CDR2 YFSETQ. The method was immunoSEQ multiplex PCR; TCRdb's version includes in-frame clones alone and lacks a portion of them. Of about 240,000 clones in the sample, roughly 85% were seen once. The J gene is TRBJ2-7, the V gene TRBV5-1, with D possibly matching TRBD2 (7 bases). The source is a woman under 30 with acute or convalescent COVID-19. Sequenced sample: peripheral blood. CDR3 residues: CASSLLGGARVYEQYF. DNA of the CDR3: TGCGCCAGCAGCTTGTTGGGGGGGGCGCGAGTCTACGAGCAGTACTTC.